A selection of T cell receptor beta chains follows, all from one sample in a study of cytomegalovirus exposure and HLA in healthy donors. Clones were read by immunoSEQ multiplex PCR, and TCRdb kept only the in-frame ones, dropping some. The sample yields 110,000 or so clones, 77% seen once. The sequenced sample was PBMCs. All receptors come from a man between 35 and 55 years old in good health and CMV-seropositive. The CDR3 runs from the conserved cysteine through the conserved F or W. A D gene is named only where the DNA matches it firmly. Expanded clones get a size class; other rows say once, few or many, or leave the size out.

>TRBD1|TRBV28|-|TRBJ2-2
CASSVPGGVWTGELFF
TGTGCCAGCAGTGTGCCAGGGGGAGTGTGGACCGGGGAGCTGTTTTTT
>-|TRBV7-9|-|TRBJ1-5
CSSSLGDGWDQPQHF
TGTTCCAGCAGCTTAGGAGACGGGTGGGATCAGCCCCAGCATTTT
>-|TRBV27|-|TRBJ2-7
CASSLSAGTYEQYF
TGTGCCAGCAGTTTATCGGCAGGAACCTACGAGCAGTACTTC
>-|TRBV9|-|TRBJ2-6
CASSVDAISGANGLTF
TGTGCCAGCAGCGTAGACGCCATCTCTGGGGCCAACGGCCTGACTTTC
>-|TRBV2|-|TRBJ1-1
CASIVALTEAFF
TGTGCCAGCATCGTGGCCCTCACTGAAGCTTTCTTT
>-|TRBV5-1|-|TRBJ2-1
CASSSGLILDEQFF
TGCGCCAGCAGCTCAGGCCTCATCCTGGATGAGCAGTTCTTC
>TRBD2|TRBV5-1|-|TRBJ2-3
CASSLGGGADTQYF
TGCGCCAGCAGCTTGGGCGGGGGAGCAGATACGCAGTATTTT
>-|TRBV28|few|TRBJ2-1
CASSKPDRNEQFF
TGTGCCAGCAGCAAACCCGACAGGAATGAGCAGTTCTTC
>-|TRBV27|once|TRBJ1-6
CASSFWTASIGSPLHF
TGTGCCAGCAGTTTTTGGACAGCCTCTATAGGTTCACCCCTCCACTTT
>-|TRBV18|few|TRBJ1-2
CASSPPYRTNYGYTF
TGTGCCAGCTCACCACCGTACAGAACTAACTATGGCTACACCTTC
>-|TRBV7-9|-|TRBJ2-1
CASSLGSYNEQFF
TGTGCCAGCAGCCTGGGCAGCTACAATGAGCAGTTCTTC
>-|TRBV21-1|few|TRBJ1-5
CARSTGVDNQPQHF
TGTGCCCGCTCTACAGGGGTTGACAATCAGCCCCAGCATTTT
>TRBD1|TRBV5-1|-|TRBJ2-1
CASTLNGDRAGNEQFF
TGCGCCAGCACCCTAAATGGGGACAGGGCGGGAAATGAGCAGTTCTTC
>TRBD1|TRBV2|-|TRBJ1-5
CASSTGSGNQPQHF
TGTGCCAGCTCGACAGGGTCTGGCAATCAGCCCCAGCATTTT
>TRBD1|TRBV7-8|once|TRBJ2-1
CASSPLGQGSYNEQFF
TGTGCCAGCAGCCCCCTCGGACAGGGTTCCTACAATGAGCAGTTCTTC
>TRBD2|TRBV5-1|-|TRBJ2-2
CASSPGLAGGELFF
TGCGCCAGCAGCCCAGGACTAGCCGGCGGGGAGCTGTTTTTT
>TRBD1|TRBV4-1|-|TRBJ1-1
CASSQPRDRRDTEAFF
TGCGCCAGCAGCCAACCCAGGGACAGGCGAGACACTGAAGCTTTCTTT
>TRBD1|TRBV28|-|TRBJ2-7
CASTPGQGAGGPHYEQYF
TGTGCCAGCACTCCGGGACAGGGGGCGGGGGGCCCGCACTACGAGCAGTACTTC
>-|TRBV6-6|-|TRBJ1-1
CASRPLLVDTEAFF
TGTGCCAGCAGACCACTGCTAGTTGACACTGAAGCTTTCTTT
>TRBD1|TRBV7-8|-|TRBJ2-7
CASSLAGQLSYEQYF
TGTGCCAGCAGCTTAGCGGGACAGTTGTCCTACGAGCAGTACTTC